This T cell receptor (beta chain) emerged from a study of blood T cell repertoires in COVID-19. The overall study: Donors in the United States, Italy and Spain gave samples during acute or convalescent COVID-19.

This clone was picked up one time. The CDR3 has 15 residues. After removal of 3 bases from V and 2 bases from J, the junction contained 4 bases not matched to a gene. Per germline, CDR1 GTSNPN and CDR2 SVGIG (reference sequence). Original processing methods: Quantification of nucleated cells was approximated via reference gene primer amplification. Method: immunoSEQ multiplex PCR; TCRdb's copy keeps in-frame clones and lacks some. That table furnishes V, J and clone size, whereas the DNA furnished D and trimming. The sample consists of 290,000 or so clones, roughly 85% of them appearing once. The rearrangement uses TRBV30 and TRBJ2-5, with 12 positions matching TRBD2. The source is a man in his fifties or sixties with active or convalescent COVID-19. The sequenced material came from peripheral blood. CDR3: CAWRLAGGPQETQYF. The CDR3, as DNA: TGTGCCTGGAGACTAGCGGGAGGACCGCAAGAGACCCAGTACTTC.